The 26 T cell receptor beta chains below all came from one sample that was sequenced in a study of control samples from healthy donors and cancer patients. Clones were read by immunoSEQ multiplex PCR, and TCRdb kept only the in-frame ones, dropping some. In the table there are about 86,000 clones, just under 95% of which are singletons. The sample consisted of blood. The source is a woman under 30 in good health.

Regarding this clone: The identical CDR3 is also encoded by other nucleotide sequences in the sample. J is TRBJ1-5 and V is TRBV24-1; D call uncertain. Germline values: CDR1 KGHDR, CDR2 SFDVKD. Trimming pared 6 bases from V and 2 bases from J, leaving 7 bases between. The CDR3 sequence is 13 residues long. The CDR3: CATSYAGNQPQHF. The DNA for the CDR3 is TGTGCCACCAGTTACGCCGGCAATCAGCCCCAGCATTTT.

A single count supports this clone. This chain connects TRBV28 to TRBJ2-1; 8 bases map to TRBD2. Germline V gives CDR1 MDHEN, CDR2 SYDVKM. The CDR3 is made up of 15 amino acids. V lost 7 bases, J lost 3 bases, and 8 bases stayed unmatched. The CDR3 sequence is CASTRPGLDYNEQFF. CDR3 nucleotide sequence: TGTGCCAGCACTCGGCCGGGACTAGACTACAATGAGCAGTTCTTC.

The rearrangement joins TRBV19 to TRBJ2-7; 11 bases match TRBD2. The germline V gene has CDR1 LNHDA and CDR2 SQIVND (reference sequence). This CDR3 is 14 amino acids long. Trimming took 3 bases from V and 4 from J; bases not matched to a gene: 2. Here the CDR3 DNA reads TGTGCCAGTAGTATTACTAGCGGGGGATACGAGCAGTACTTC. As protein: CASSITSGGYEQYF. Looking up the rest from reference TRBV19 and TRBJ2-7 gives the full variable domain: DGGITQSPKYLFRKEGQNVTLSCEQNLNHDAMYWYRQDPGQGLRLIYYSQIVNDFQKGDIAEGYSVSREKKESFPLTVTSAQKNPTAFYLCASSITSGGYEQYFGPGTRLTVT.

This clone was recorded only once. J is TRBJ2-6 and V is TRBV6-5, with 8 bases identical to TRBD1. Per germline, CDR1 MNHEY and CDR2 SVGAGI. V lost 0 bases and J lost 4; bases outside the gene matches: 2. The CDR3 is 16 amino acids. The CDR3 loop reads CASSYSRGRGANVLTF. Written as DNA, the CDR3 is TGTGCCAGCAGTTACTCCAGGGGGCGAGGGGCCAACGTCCTGACTTTC.

DNA of the CDR3: TGTGCCAGCAGTTTGGCTCTACAGGGGATGTACCAAGAGACCCAGTACTTC. Translated: CASSLALQGMYQETQYF. The chain links TRBV28 to TRBJ2-5, with TRBD1 matching 7 bases. Germline V CDR1 and CDR2: MDHEN, SYDVKM. The CDR3 sequence is 17 residues long. Trimming at V came to 3 bases and at J to 0 bases, leaving 10 bases not matched to a gene.

About this clone itself: Within the sample, other DNA sequences also encode this same CDR3. V and J are TRBV28 and TRBJ1-2, with a tentative D call TRBD1 (5 bases). CDR3 length equals 12 residues. Germline V gene data show CDR1 as MDHEN and CDR2 as SYDVKM. The V gene lost 2 bases and the J gene lost 5 bases, with 6 bases spanning the gap. The DNA for the CDR3 is TGTGCCAGCAGTTTACGGGGGTATGGCTACACCTTC. This encodes CASSLRGYGYTF.

This chain links TRBV15 with TRBJ2-7; tentatively, D is TRBD2 (5 bases). From germline, CDR1 is LNHNV and CDR2 YYDKDF (reference sequence). Trimming stripped 0 bases from V and 5 bases from J, with 17 bases between. The length of the CDR3 is 16 residues. In DNA form, the CDR3 reads TGTGCCACCAGCAGAGATTATCGGCGGACTCGGGACGAGCAGTACTTC. This sequence encodes CATSRDYRRTRDEQYF. Supplemented by reference TRBV15 and TRBJ2-7, the full variable domain reads DAMVIQNPRYQVTQFGKPVTLSCSQTLNHNVMYWYQQKSSQAPKLLFHYYDKDFNNEADTPDNFQSRRPNTSFCFLDIRSPGLGDTAMYLCATSRDYRRTRDEQYFGPGTRLTVT.

The V gene is TRBV11-3, the J gene TRBJ2-7, with a weak D call TRBD1 (6 bases). CDR3 size: 16 residues. The V end was cut by 4 bases, the J end by 3 bases, with 19 bases between. The germline gives CDR1 SGHNT, CDR2 YENEEA. In DNA, the CDR3 is TGTGCCAGCAGCTCCTGGACAGACCCAGGGCTCTACGAGCAGTACTTC. This encodes CASSSWTDPGLYEQYF.

The rearrangement links TRBV6-4 to TRBJ2-1, with D possibly matching TRBD2 (6 bases). Trimming removed 4 bases at V and 9 bases at J, with 19 bases between. CDR1 MRHNA and CDR2 SNTAGT come from the germline V gene. This CDR3 region has 15 residues. The DNA for the CDR3 is TGTGCCAGCAGTGCCAGTACTAGCCTTGGGGGTGAGCAGTTCTTC. Translation gives CASSASTSLGGEQFF.

The chain is built from TRBV6-5 and TRBJ1-4; tentatively, D is TRBD1 (6 bases). CDR1 and CDR2 (germline): MNHEY, SVGAGI. Trimming shortened V by 5 bases and J by 6 bases, and 16 bases separated the two germline ends. The CDR3 is made up of 15 amino acids. Here the CDR3 DNA reads TGTGCCAGCAGTCCGGGGGCAGCGGGGTATGAAAAACTGTTTTTT. It codes for CASSPGAAGYEKLFF.

The rearrangement uses TRBV28 and TRBJ2-6; the D gene could be TRBD1 or TRBD2 (5 bases each). The V end was cut by 7 bases, the J end by 2 bases, with 21 bases between. The CDR3 totals 18 residues. Germline CDR1 is MDHEN and CDR2 is SYDVKM. In DNA, the CDR3 is TGTGCCAGCATTACTCAAAGGGGTACGGGAACTGGGGCCAACGTCCTGACTTTC. Residues: CASITQRGTGTGANVLTF.

This chain joins TRBV6-5 and TRBJ1-2, with D hard to call. V dropped 5 bases and J dropped 4 bases, with 14 bases sitting between them. Per germline, CDR1 MNHEY and CDR2 SVGAGI. The length of the CDR3 is 14 residues. DNA for the CDR3: TGTGCCAGCAGTCTCTCGGGCAGAATCTATGGCTACACCTTC. Protein product: CASSLSGRIYGYTF.

This clone was seen only once. The chain employs TRBV5-6 and TRBJ2-2; TRBD2 agrees at 7 bases. CDR3 length equals 17 residues. J gave up 4 bases and V 0 bases, and 9 bases lay outside the gene matches. From germline, CDR1 is SGHDT and CDR2 YYEEEE. CDR3 DNA sequence: TGTGCCAGCAGCTTGGAATTAAAGCGGGGAACCACCGGGGAGCTGTTTTTT. This encodes CASSLELKRGTTGELFF.

The chain couples TRBV28 to TRBJ1-5; no clear D gene. Germline CDR1 and CDR2: MDHEN and SYDVKM. V was shortened by 6 bases and J by 7 bases, with 16 bases between the two germline ends. The CDR3 consists of 14 residues. The CDR3 region has the DNA TGTGCCAGCAGAAAGACACTGACTGGGCAGCCCCAGCATTTT. Residues: CASRKTLTGQPQHF.

Concerning this clone itself: At the DNA level, this CDR3 is encoded by other sequences in the same sample as well. The chain couples TRBV5-1 to TRBJ2-3; D tentatively reads TRBD1 or TRBD2 (5 bases each). This CDR3 spans 15 amino acids. The germline V and J ends were trimmed by 5 bases and 1 base, with 14 bases remaining between them. Per the germline V gene, CDR1 is SGHRS and CDR2 is YFSETQ. CDR3 DNA sequence: TGCGCCAGCAGTTTGAGGGGTATGGGCACAGATACGCAGTATTTT. This codes for CASSLRGMGTDTQYF.

This chain links TRBV5-4 with TRBJ2-7; TRBD2 matches at 12 bases. Germline CDR1 is SGHNT and CDR2 is YYREEE (reference sequence). This CDR3 is built from 12 residues. Germline trimming cut 4 bases from V and 7 bases from J; bases unmatched to any gene: 0. This chain's CDR3 is CASSGLAGEQYF. The CDR3 coding sequence is TGTGCCAGCAGCGGACTAGCGGGGGAGCAGTACTTC.

The gene calls are TRBV10-2 and TRBJ1-4; D remains unclear. Between the trimmed V and J ends, which lost 8 bases and 8 bases, there was a span of 21 bases. The CDR3 covers 15 residues. CDR1 and CDR2 (germline): WSHSY, SAAADI. The CDR3 here is CASGEAVTRVEKLFF. The CDR3 DNA reads as TGCGCCAGCGGGGAGGCAGTTACGCGTGTGGAAAAACTGTTTTTT.

This clone has only one observation. Sequence at one end of the junction differs from germline and may be a read error. The V and J genes are TRBV5-6 and TRBJ2-7, with a weak D call TRBD1 (6 bases). This CDR3 has 11 amino acids. Germline V gene sequence: CDR1 SGHDT, CDR2 YYEEEE. CDR3 DNA sequence: TGTGCCAGCAGCTTGGCCCACGACAGGCTCTTC. It encodes CASSLAHDRLF.

Of note for this clone: A read error may produce the germline difference seen at one junction end. This chain connects TRBV28 to TRBJ1-2; a possible D gene is TRBD1 (6 bases). CDR3 length: 14 residues. The germline CDR1 and CDR2 sequences are MDHEN and SYDVKM. CDR3 amino acids: CASSLGGENYGHTF. The CDR3 nucleotides read TGTGCCAGCAGTTTAGGGGGCGAGAACTATGGCCACACCTTC.

The chain uses TRBV2 and TRBJ2-7; perhaps TRBD1 as D (5 bases). The V gene's germline CDR1 is SNHLY and CDR2 FYNNEI. V gave up 11 bases and J gave up 3 bases, with 11 bases separating them. The CDR3 contains 11 residues. CDR3 region: CADSSGYEQYF. As DNA, the CDR3 is TGTGCCGACAGCTCCGGCTACGAGCAGTACTTC.

The chain recombines TRBV9 with TRBJ2-2; 9 bases align to TRBD1. Trimming cost V 2 bases and J 6 bases; bases outside gene matches: 8. This CDR3 is built from 16 residues. CDR1 is SGDLS, CDR2 YYNGEE, per germline. As DNA, the CDR3 is TGTGCCAGCAGCGTGCTACAAGACAGGGGGGCCGGGGAGCTGTTTTTT. Amino acids: CASSVLQDRGAGELFF.

The V gene is TRBV7-3, the J gene TRBJ2-7; 10 positions agree with TRBD1. Germline loops: CDR1 SGHTA, CDR2 FQGTGA. V trimming: 5 bases; J trimming: 5 bases; junction bases outside the gene matches: 3. This CDR3 comprises 13 residues. CDR3 in DNA: TGTGCCAGCAGCCGGGGGACAGGGGACGAGCAGTACTTC. It encodes CASSRGTGDEQYF.

V is TRBV25-1 and J is TRBJ2-1; D is tentatively TRBD1 or TRBD2 (5 bases each). The length of the CDR3 is 12 residues. Looked up from germline, CDR1 is MGHDK and CDR2 is SYGVNS. The germline V and J ends were trimmed by 3 bases and 9 bases, with 9 bases remaining between them. CDR3 in DNA: TGTGCCAGCAGTGATTGGGACGTTGAGCAGTTCTTC. Protein product: CASSDWDVEQFF.

The chain is built from TRBV2 and TRBJ1-2; D is possibly TRBD1 (5 bases). Trimming removed 7 bases at V and 4 bases at J, with 10 bases between. The germline V gene has CDR1 SNHLY and CDR2 FYNNEI. CDR3 length equals 12 residues. The CDR3 nucleotides are TGTGCCAGCACCGTTCAGGGCTATGGCTACACCTTC. Translation: CASTVQGYGYTF.

The rearrangement links TRBV28 to TRBJ2-2; no clear D gene. The CDR3 is 13 amino acids. From germline, CDR1 is MDHEN and CDR2 SYDVKM. The V and J ends lost 1 base and 6 bases respectively, with 6 bases between them. The CDR3 loop is CASSLSFPGELFF. CDR3 nucleotides: TGTGCCAGCAGTTTATCTTTCCCCGGGGAGCTGTTTTTT.

A single count supports this clone. V is TRBV28 and J is TRBJ1-3; no firm D call. V was clipped by 2 bases and J by 0 bases, with 11 bases between them. Germline CDR1 is MDHEN and CDR2 is SYDVKM. The CDR3 has 16 amino acids. The CDR3 here is CASSLNTFRSGNTIYF. Written as DNA, the CDR3 is TGTGCCAGCAGTTTAAACACTTTCCGCTCTGGAAACACCATATATTTT.